The 11 T cell receptor beta chains below all came from one sample that was sequenced in a study of blood T cell repertoires in COVID-19. Clones were read by immunoSEQ multiplex PCR, and TCRdb kept only the in-frame ones, dropping some. The sample has 130,000 to 150,000 clones, around four fifths seen once; the top ten hold roughly 3%. Input material: peripheral blood. These receptors all come from a woman aged 40 to 50 with active or convalescent COVID-19.

To note about this clone: Additional DNA sequences in this sample encode the identical CDR3. CDR3 bases: TGTGCCAGCAGTGACTCGGGGGGGCCAGATACGCAGTATTTT. Protein sequence: CASSDSGGPDTQYF. V gene TRBV6-4 combines with J gene TRBJ2-3; D may be TRBD2 (7 bases). Germline lookup yields CDR1 MRHNA and CDR2 SNTAGT. There are 14 residues in the CDR3. V lost 0 bases, J lost 4 bases, and 8 bases lay in between.

The rearrangement joins TRBV5-1 to TRBJ2-1; 8 bases line up with TRBD2. The CDR3 spans 14 residues. The V gene end was trimmed by 4 bases and the J gene end by 7 bases; junction bases not matched to a gene: 7. CDR1 and CDR2 (germline): SGHRS, YFSETQ. In nucleotides, the CDR3 is TGCGCCAGCAGCCCGGGAATAGCGGGAAATGAGCAGTTCTTC. Amino acids: CASSPGIAGNEQFF.

This clone is a singleton in its sample. The chain carries TRBV24-1 and TRBJ2-3; 9 bases match TRBD1. Per the germline V gene, CDR1 is KGHDR and CDR2 is SFDVKD. The J segment lost 3 bases and the V segment lost 10 bases, leaving 16 bases of the junction unmatched. The length of the CDR3 is 17 residues. CDR3: CATSRDRVDYGTDTQYF. CDR3 coding DNA: TGTGCCACAAGCCGGGACAGGGTAGACTACGGTACAGATACGCAGTATTTT.

This chain uses TRBV6-5 with TRBJ1-2, with a possible D match to TRBD1 (6 bases). Between the trimmed V and J ends, which lost 2 bases and 0 bases, there was a span of 10 bases. The CDR3 has 15 residues. Germline V gene sequence: CDR1 MNHEY, CDR2 SVGAGI. The CDR3 loop reads CASSYDGGPNYGYTF. The DNA for the CDR3 is TGTGCCAGCAGTTACGATGGGGGCCCTAACTATGGCTACACCTTC.

This rearrangement joins TRBV10-3 to TRBJ1-1; 10 bases line up with TRBD1. Trimming took 3 bases from V and 0 from J; bases not matched to a gene: 10. This CDR3 is built from 18 residues. The V gene's germline CDR1 is ENHRY and CDR2 SYGVKD. The CDR3 loop reads CAISEVGDRGLLNTEAFF. The CDR3 DNA is TGTGCCATCAGTGAAGTAGGAGACAGGGGGCTCTTGAACACTGAAGCTTTCTTT.

CDR3 in amino acids: CASSLGRSPLHF. Written as DNA, the CDR3 is TGTGCCAGCAGCCTCGGGAGGTCACCCCTCCACTTT. The chain carries TRBV7-2 and TRBJ1-6, with unresolved D. The CDR3 is 12 residues long. Germline V gives CDR1 SGHTA, CDR2 FQGNSA. Trimming left V 5 bases short and J 10 bases short, with 9 bases between.

V is TRBV28 and J is TRBJ1-2; D might be TRBD1 (5 bases). The CDR3 covers 12 residues. The V gene lost 1 base and the J gene lost 12 bases, with 12 bases spanning the gap. Germline V CDR1 and CDR2: MDHEN, SYDVKM. The CDR3 loop is CASSLLTQGNTF. The CDR3 bases are TGTGCCAGCAGTTTATTGACCCAGGGCAACACCTTC.

The sample holds a few counts of this clone. The rearrangement links TRBV19 to TRBJ1-1; 9 nucleotides agree with TRBD1. Germline V CDR1 and CDR2: LNHDA, SQIVND (reference sequence). The V gene end was trimmed by 5 bases and the J gene end by 5 bases; junction bases not matched to a gene: 15. The CDR3 is 17 residues long. The CDR3 region is CASSAGTGSFLRTEAFF. Written as DNA, the CDR3 is TGTGCCAGTAGTGCCGGGACAGGGAGTTTCCTGAGGACTGAAGCTTTCTTT.

CDR3 nucleotide sequence: TGTGCCAGCAGCGCACAGGGGGCGCACGGCACAGATACGCAGTATTTT. Its translation: CASSAQGAHGTDTQYF. The genes are TRBV9 and TRBJ2-3; 9 bases fit TRBD1. V shed 3 bases, J shed 1 base, and the junction held 6 bases outside the gene matches. There are 16 residues in the CDR3. Germline V CDR1 and CDR2: SGDLS, YYNGEE.

The chain is built from TRBV4-2 and TRBJ1-3, with D uncertain. The CDR3 covers 16 residues. V was cut by 2 bases and J by 4 bases, with 15 bases left in between. Germline V CDR1 and CDR2: LGHNA, YNFKEQ. The CDR3 loop is CASSQQAGQEGNTIYF. As DNA, the CDR3 is TGTGCCAGCAGCCAACAGGCTGGGCAGGAAGGAAACACCATATATTTT.

The chain is built from TRBV28 and TRBJ1-1; D not resolved. The V and J ends lost 6 bases and 5 bases respectively, with 10 bases between them. This CDR3 comprises 12 residues. The germline V gene has CDR1 MDHEN and CDR2 SYDVKM. The CDR3 protein is CASSPTFTEAFF. The DNA of the CDR3 is TGTGCCAGCAGCCCGACATTTACTGAAGCTTTCTTT.